This entry lists 11 T cell receptor beta chains sequenced from one sample in a study of blood T cells in healthy people across ages. It was with a sample-barcoded 5' primer and a J-beta primer mix that a second PCR of roughly 7 to 12 cycles was run. Via MiXCR, TCRdb re-called the 5' RACE reads, giving one row per CDR3 protein. The sample has under 1,000,000 distinct CDR3 sequences, approximately 35% seen once; the top ten hold over 10%. The sample comprised blood. All receptors come from a man between 18 and 35 years old in good health.

This clonotype was seen ten or more times. The rearrangement joins TRBV25-1 to TRBJ2-6; perhaps TRBD2 as D (6 bases). CDR3 length: 20 residues. Looked up from germline, CDR1 is MGHDK and CDR2 is SYGVNS. Trimming pared 4 bases from V and 1 base from J, leaving 23 bases between. The CDR3, as DNA: TGTGCCAGCAGTGTTGCTCCGGGGGAGATGGGTCAATCTGGGGCCAACGTCCTGACTTTC. It is translated as CASSVAPGEMGQSGANVLTF.

J is TRBJ1-1 and V is TRBV3-1, with D uncertain. The V end was cut by 6 bases, the J end by 8 bases, with 13 bases between. The V gene's germline CDR1 is LGHDT and CDR2 YNNKEL (reference sequence). The CDR3 sequence is 12 residues long. CDR3: CASSRIGGEAFF. The CDR3 coding sequence is TGTGCCAGCAGTCGGATTGGCGGCGAAGCTTTCTTT.

The gene calls are TRBV6-1 and TRBJ2-1; 7 nucleotides line up with TRBD1. The CDR3 contains 18 residues. J was trimmed by 6 bases and V by 7 bases; bases with no gene match: 21. The germline CDR1 and CDR2 sequences are MNHNS and SASEGT. The CDR3 sequence: CASTDQGVAPTGINEQFF. In DNA form, the CDR3 reads TGTGCCAGCACCGACCAAGGGGTGGCTCCGACAGGGATCAATGAGCAGTTCTTC.

This clonotype was counted a few times. The rearrangement joins TRBV4-1 to TRBJ2-1; TRBD1 matches 7 bases. The CDR3 contains 17 residues. Looked up from germline, CDR1 is MGHRA and CDR2 is YSYEKL. V trimming: 3 bases; J trimming: 1 base; junction bases outside the gene matches: 9. The CDR3: CASSQVPTGLSYNEQFF. Written as DNA, the CDR3 is TGCGCCAGCAGCCAGGTTCCGACAGGGCTTTCCTACAATGAGCAGTTCTTC.

This clonotype occurred a few times. The chain recombines TRBV5-1 with TRBJ1-1, with D tentatively TRBD1 (5 bases). V was cut by 4 bases and J by 0 bases, with 10 bases left in between. The CDR3 runs 14 residues. From germline, CDR1 is SGHRS and CDR2 YFSETQ. CDR3 region: CASSGPGVNTEAFF. CDR3 DNA: TGCGCCAGCAGCGGCCCGGGGGTGAACACTGAAGCTTTCTTT.

This clonotype showed up just once. A single base separates this from a much larger clone, so it may be a read error. The chain links TRBV4-3 to TRBJ2-1; a possible D gene is TRBD1 (6 bases). Germline values: CDR1 LGHNA, CDR2 YSLEER. The CDR3 runs 12 residues. This CDR3 reads CTSSQGSSEQFF. The CDR3 region has the DNA TGCACCAGCAGCCAGGGGTCGTCTGAGCAGTTCTTC.

V is TRBV4-1 and J is TRBJ2-1, with 10 bases identical to TRBD2. V gave up 0 bases and J gave up 2 bases; unmatched junction bases: 10. Germline assignment: CDR1 MGHRA and CDR2 YSYEKL. The CDR3 consists of 19 residues. For the CDR3, the DNA is TGCGCCAGCAGCCAAGATACCCCACTAGCGGGGCTTCCCTACAATGAGCAGTTCTTC. It translates to CASSQDTPLAGLPYNEQFF.

V and J are TRBV2 and TRBJ2-7, with D possibly matching TRBD1 (6 bases). V gave up 5 bases and J gave up 3 bases, with 11 bases separating them. Germline loops: CDR1 SNHLY, CDR2 FYNNEI. This CDR3 spans 13 amino acids. The DNA of the CDR3 is TGTGCCAGCAGTACTACAGGGTACTACGAGCAGTACTTC. Translated, it gives CASSTTGYYEQYF.

This clonotype has only a few counts. J is TRBJ1-2 and V is TRBV29-1; D not certain. Germline CDR1 SQVTM, CDR2 ANQGSEA. This CDR3 is 12 amino acids long. Between the trimmed V and J ends, which lost 4 bases and 3 bases, there was a span of 9 bases. The CDR3 DNA reads TGCAGCGTTGTCCACCCCTACTATGGCTACACCTTC. Residues: CSVVHPYYGYTF.

This clonotype appeared a few times. V usage is TRBV9 and J usage is TRBJ2-1, with TRBD2 identical over 14 bases. CDR1 and CDR2 (germline): SGDLS, YYNGEE. V was clipped by 3 bases and J by 1 base; unmatched bases: 6. The CDR3 has 18 amino acids. DNA for the CDR3: TGTGCCAGCAGCGCAGGACTAGCGGGGGGCCGGTCCTACAATGAGCAGTTCTTC. Its protein product is CASSAGLAGGRSYNEQFF.

The chain employs TRBV12-3 or TRBV12-4 and TRBJ1-1; 7 bases line up with TRBD1. CDR3 length: 16 amino acids. Trimming removed 1 base from V and 1 base from J; junction bases left unmatched: 6. In DNA form, the CDR3 reads TGTGCCAGCAGTTTAGGACAGGGAGGGCGGAACACTGAAGCTTTCTTT. It specifies CASSLGQGGRNTEAFF.